This T cell receptor (beta chain) was retrieved from a study of PD-1 blockade in classical Hodgkin lymphoma. Across the whole study: The study gave patients nivolumab 3 mg/kg intravenously every 2 weeks.

Using immunoSEQ multiplex PCR, the repertoire was profiled, and TCRdb retains in-frame clones only, with some absent. The sample has over 50,000 clones, around nine tenths seen once; the top ten hold approximately 6.9%. Overall study results and limits: Reports described newly diagnosed patients as having lower baseline TCR diversity than healthy donors.

Time point: cycle 4 day 1 (C4D1), after 5 to 7 weeks of nivolumab. Relapse after autologous stem cell transplantation occurred in every patient, and brentuximab vedotin exposure varied. The V gene's germline CDR1 is SGDLS and CDR2 YYNGEE. The CDR3 consists of 17 residues. The J segment lost 4 bases and the V segment lost 4 bases, leaving 10 bases of the junction unmatched. With regard to this clone: As yet, its antigen is unknown.

The source is a human donor with classical Hodgkin lymphoma. Sequencing was performed on peripheral blood mononuclear cells (PBMCs), taken before the fourth cycle of nivolumab. This chain links TRBV9 with TRBJ2-2, with 10 bases identical to TRBD2. The CDR3 DNA reads as TGTGCCAGCAGCCATTCCCTCGGGACTAGCGTCACCGGGGAGCTGTTTTTT. This sequence encodes CASSHSLGTSVTGELFF.